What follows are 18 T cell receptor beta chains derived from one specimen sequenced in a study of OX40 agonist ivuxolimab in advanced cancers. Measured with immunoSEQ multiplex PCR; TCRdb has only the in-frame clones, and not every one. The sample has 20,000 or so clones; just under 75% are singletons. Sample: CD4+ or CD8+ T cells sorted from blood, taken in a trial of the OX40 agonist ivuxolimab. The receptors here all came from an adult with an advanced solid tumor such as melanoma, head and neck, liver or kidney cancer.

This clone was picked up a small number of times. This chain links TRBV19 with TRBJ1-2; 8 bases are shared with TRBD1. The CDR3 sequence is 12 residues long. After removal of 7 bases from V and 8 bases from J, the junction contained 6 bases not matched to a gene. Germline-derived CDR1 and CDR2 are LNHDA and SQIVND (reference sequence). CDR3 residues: CASTTGGEGYTF. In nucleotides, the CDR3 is TGTGCCAGTACTACAGGGGGTGAGGGCTACACCTTC.

The CDR3 reads CASSGMIAGNTGELFF. In DNA, the CDR3 is TGTGCCAGCAGCGGGATGATAGCGGGGAACACCGGGGAGCTGTTTTTT. The chain couples TRBV5-6 to TRBJ2-2, with 7 bases identical to TRBD2. CDR1 is SGHDT and CDR2 is YYEEEE in the germline V gene. CDR3 length: 16 amino acids. Trimming at V came to 4 bases and at J to 1 base, leaving 7 bases not matched to a gene.

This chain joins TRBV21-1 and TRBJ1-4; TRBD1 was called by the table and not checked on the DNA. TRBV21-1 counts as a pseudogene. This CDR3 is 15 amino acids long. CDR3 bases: TGTGCCAGCAGCAAAGGTGACAGGGAAAGGGAAAAACTGTTTTTT. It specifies CASSKGDREREKLFF.

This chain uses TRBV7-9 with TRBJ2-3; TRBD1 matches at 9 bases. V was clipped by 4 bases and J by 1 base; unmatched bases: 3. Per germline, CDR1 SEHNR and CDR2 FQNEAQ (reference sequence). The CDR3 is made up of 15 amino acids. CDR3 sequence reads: CASSWGQGGTDTQYF. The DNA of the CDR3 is TGTGCCAGCAGCTGGGGACAGGGCGGCACAGATACGCAGTATTTT.

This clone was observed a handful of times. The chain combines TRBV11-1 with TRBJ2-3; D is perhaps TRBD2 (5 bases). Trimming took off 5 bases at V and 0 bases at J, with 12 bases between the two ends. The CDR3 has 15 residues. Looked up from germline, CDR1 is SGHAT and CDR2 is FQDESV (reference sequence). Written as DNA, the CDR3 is TGTGCCAGCAGCCCACTAGGTTCTAGCACAGATACGCAGTATTTT. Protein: CASSPLGSSTDTQYF.

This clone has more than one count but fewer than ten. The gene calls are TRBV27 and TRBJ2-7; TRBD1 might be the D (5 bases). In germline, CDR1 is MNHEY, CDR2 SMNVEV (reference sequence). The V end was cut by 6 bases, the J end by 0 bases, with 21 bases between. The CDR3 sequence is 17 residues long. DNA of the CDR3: TGTGCCAGCAGCCCATCACCAGGACAAGTTTCCTCCTACGAGCAGTACTTC. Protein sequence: CASSPSPGQVSSYEQYF.

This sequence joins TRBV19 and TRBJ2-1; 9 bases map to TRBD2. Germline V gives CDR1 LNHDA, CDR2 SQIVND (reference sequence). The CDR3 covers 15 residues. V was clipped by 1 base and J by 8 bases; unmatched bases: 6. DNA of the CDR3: TGTGCCAGTAGTATAGTAGCGGGAGCCCCCCATGAGCAGTTCTTC. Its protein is CASSIVAGAPHEQFF. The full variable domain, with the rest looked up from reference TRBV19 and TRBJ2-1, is DGGITQSPKYLFRKEGQNVTLSCEQNLNHDAMYWYRQDPGQGLRLIYYSQIVNDFQKGDIAEGYSVSREKKESFPLTVTSAQKNPTAFYLCASSIVAGAPHEQFFGPGTRLTVL.

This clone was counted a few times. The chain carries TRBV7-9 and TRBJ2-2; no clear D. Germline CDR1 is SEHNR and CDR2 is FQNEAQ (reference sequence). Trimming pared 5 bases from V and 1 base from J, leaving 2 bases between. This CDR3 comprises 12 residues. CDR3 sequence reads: CASSGNTGELFF. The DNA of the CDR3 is TGTGCCAGCAGCGGGAACACCGGGGAGCTGTTTTTT.

For the CDR3, the DNA is TGTGCCAGTAGTACCGTAGTATCCGGTGAGCAGTTCTTC. Amino acids: CASSTVVSGEQFF. The chain couples TRBV19 to TRBJ2-1; D remains unclear. Germline values: CDR1 LNHDA, CDR2 SQIVND (reference sequence). CDR3 length equals 13 residues. Trimming took 4 bases from V and 9 from J, leaving 13 bases between them.

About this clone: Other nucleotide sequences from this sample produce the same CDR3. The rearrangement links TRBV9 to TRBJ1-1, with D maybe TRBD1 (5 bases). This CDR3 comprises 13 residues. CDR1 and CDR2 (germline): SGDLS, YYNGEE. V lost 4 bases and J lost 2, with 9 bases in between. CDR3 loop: CASSPGPNTEAFF. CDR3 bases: TGTGCCAGCAGCCCGGGGCCTAACACTGAAGCTTTCTTT. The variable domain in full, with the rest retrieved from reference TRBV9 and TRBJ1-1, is DSGVTQTPKHLITATGQRVTLRCSPRSGDLSVYWYQQSLDQGLQFLIQYYNGEERAKGNILERFSAQQFPDLHSELNLSSLELGDSALYFCASSPGPNTEAFFGQGTRLTVV.

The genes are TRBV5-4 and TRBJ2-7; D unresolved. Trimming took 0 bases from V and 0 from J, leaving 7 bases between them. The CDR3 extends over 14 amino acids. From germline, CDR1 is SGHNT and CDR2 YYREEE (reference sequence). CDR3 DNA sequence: TGTGCCAGCAGCTTGGATCGACACTCCTACGAGCAGTACTTC. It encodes CASSLDRHSYEQYF.

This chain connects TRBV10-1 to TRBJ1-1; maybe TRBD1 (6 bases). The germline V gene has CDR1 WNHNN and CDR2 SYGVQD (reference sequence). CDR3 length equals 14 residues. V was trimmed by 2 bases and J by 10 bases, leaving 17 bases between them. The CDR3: CASSESTDRAVAFF. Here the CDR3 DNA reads TGCGCCAGCAGTGAGAGTACGGACAGAGCGGTAGCTTTCTTT.

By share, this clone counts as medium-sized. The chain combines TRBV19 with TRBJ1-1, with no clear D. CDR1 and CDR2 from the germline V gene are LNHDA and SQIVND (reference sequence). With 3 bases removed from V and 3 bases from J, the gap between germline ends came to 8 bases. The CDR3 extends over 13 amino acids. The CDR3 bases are TGTGCCAGTAGTATTTCCCCCTACACTGAAGCTTTCTTT. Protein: CASSISPYTEAFF.

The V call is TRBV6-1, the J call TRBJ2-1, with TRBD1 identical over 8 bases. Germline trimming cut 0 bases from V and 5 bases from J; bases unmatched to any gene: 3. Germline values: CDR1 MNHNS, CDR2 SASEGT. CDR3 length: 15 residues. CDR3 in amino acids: CASSEALTGDNEQFF. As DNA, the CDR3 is TGTGCCAGCAGTGAAGCTCTGACAGGGGACAATGAGCAGTTCTTC.

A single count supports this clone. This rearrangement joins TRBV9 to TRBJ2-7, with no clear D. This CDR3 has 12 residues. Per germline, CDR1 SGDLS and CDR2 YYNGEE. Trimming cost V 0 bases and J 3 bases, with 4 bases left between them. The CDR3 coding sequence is TGTGCCAGCAGCGTAGAGGGCTACGAGCAGTACTTC. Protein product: CASSVEGYEQYF.

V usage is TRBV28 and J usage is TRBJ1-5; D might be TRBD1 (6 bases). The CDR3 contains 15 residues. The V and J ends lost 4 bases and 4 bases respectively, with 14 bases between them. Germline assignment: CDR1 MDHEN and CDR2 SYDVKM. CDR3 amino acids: CASSWARGANQPQHF. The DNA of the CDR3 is TGTGCCAGCAGTTGGGCCCGGGGGGCGAATCAGCCCCAGCATTTT.

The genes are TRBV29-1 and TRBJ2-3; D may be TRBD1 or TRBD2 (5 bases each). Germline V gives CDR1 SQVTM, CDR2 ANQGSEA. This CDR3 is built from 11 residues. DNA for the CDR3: TGCTCCGGGACGAACACAGATACGCAGTATTTT. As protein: CSGTNTDTQYF.

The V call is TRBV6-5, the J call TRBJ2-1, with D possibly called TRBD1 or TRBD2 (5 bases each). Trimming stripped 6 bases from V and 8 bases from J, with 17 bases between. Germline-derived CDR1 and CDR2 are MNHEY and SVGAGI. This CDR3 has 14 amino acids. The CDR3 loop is CASSSGTATHEQFF. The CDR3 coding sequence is TGTGCCAGCAGCTCCGGGACCGCGACGCATGAGCAGTTCTTC.